This is a list of T cell receptor beta chains from one sample in a study of T cells in localized non-small cell lung cancer. Assay: immunoSEQ multiplex PCR; the TCRdb copy retains only in-frame clones and omits some. The sample gives 1,500 to 2,000 clones, about a third of which show up once; around 13% is in the top ten. The specimen was lung tumor tissue, collected before any cancer treatment. The receptors shown here come from a woman aged 35 to 70 with stage I lung adenocarcinoma. The CDR3 runs from the conserved cysteine through the conserved F or W. D genes are given only for firm matches. Expanded clones are given a class, and other clones once, few, many or no size at all.

. TRBJ1-6 . TRBV19 CASSVDITSSYNSPLHF TGTGCCAGTAGTGTGGACATAACGAGCTCCTATAATTCACCCCTCCACTTT
large TRBJ2-5 . TRBV11-3 CASSLVPLAGQETQYF TGTGCCAGCAGCTTAGTCCCCCTGGCGGGGCAAGAGACCCAGTACTTC
. TRBJ2-7 TRBD2 TRBV29-1 CSVGKTSHSYEQYF TGCAGCGTTGGAAAGACTAGCCATTCCTACGAGCAGTACTTC
few TRBJ1-3 . TRBV4-1 CASSQEKGAGNTIYF TGCGCCAGCAGCCAAGAAAAAGGTGCGGGAAACACCATATATTTT
. TRBJ2-3 TRBD2 TRBV29-1 CSVDGIAGGTDTQYF TGCAGCGTTGACGGGATAGCGGGTGGCACAGATACGCAGTATTTT
once TRBJ1-2 . TRBV28 CASIDERYYGYTF TGTGCCAGCATCGACGAAAGATATTATGGCTACACCTTC
medium-sized TRBJ1-1 . TRBV6-8 CAISVSLGDTEAFF TGTGCCATCAGTGTATCCCTGGGGGACACTGAAGCTTTCTTT
few TRBJ2-5 . TRBV11-3 CASSPGGGQQETQYF TGTGCCAGCAGCCCCGGGGGGGGACAGCAAGAGACCCAGTACTTC
. TRBJ2-3 . TRBV29-1 CSVERAETDTQYF TGCAGCGTTGAACGGGCGGAAACAGATACGCAGTATTTT
. TRBJ2-1 . TRBV6-1 CASSEEAPDTSNNEQFF TGTGCCAGCAGTGAAGAAGCCCCTGACACGAGCAACAATGAGCAGTTCTTC
. TRBJ2-6 . TRBV5-1 CASSLENRGANVLTF TGCGCCAGCAGCTTGGAAAACAGGGGGGCCAACGTCCTGACTTTC
. TRBJ2-3 TRBD1 TRBV5-1 CASSLGDRGGTDTQYF TGCGCCAGCAGCTTGGGGGACAGGGGCGGCACAGATACGCAGTATTTT